This paragraph reports one TCR beta chain. In the naive CD8 group, cells lacked CD45RO and were positively selected for CCR7, so terminally differentiated effector memory CD45RA+ cells were left out. The sample belongs to a study of shared clonotypes between healthy human individuals. CDR3 length: 14 residues. V dropped 4 bases and J dropped 0 bases, with 10 bases sitting between them. Germline V CDR1 and CDR2: MDHEN, SYDVKM. Method: immunoSEQ multiplex PCR; TCRdb's copy keeps in-frame clones and lacks some. The sample has about 2,100,000 clones; more than 85% are singletons. The TCR sequence derives from a man aged 18 to 29 in good health. Some clones in this sample may be carry-over from other donors' samples. The chain joins TRBV28 to TRBJ2-7, with unresolved D. Source material: naive CD8+ T cells from PBMCs. The CDR3 DNA is TGTGCCAGCAGTTCCGACTCGTACTCCTACGAGCAGTACTTC. Translating gives CASSSDSYSYEQYF.